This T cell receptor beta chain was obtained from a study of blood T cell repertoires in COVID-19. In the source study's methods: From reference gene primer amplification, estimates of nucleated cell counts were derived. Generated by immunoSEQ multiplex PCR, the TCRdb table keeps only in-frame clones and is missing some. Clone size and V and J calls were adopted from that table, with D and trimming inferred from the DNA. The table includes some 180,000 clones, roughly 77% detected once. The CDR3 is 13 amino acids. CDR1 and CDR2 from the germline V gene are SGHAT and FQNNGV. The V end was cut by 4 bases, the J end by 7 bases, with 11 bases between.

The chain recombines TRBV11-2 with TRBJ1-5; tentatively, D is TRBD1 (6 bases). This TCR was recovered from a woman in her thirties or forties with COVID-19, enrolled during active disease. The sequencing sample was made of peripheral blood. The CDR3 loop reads CASSSQGSQPQHF. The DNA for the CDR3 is TGTGCCAGCAGCTCTCAGGGGAGCCAGCCCCAGCATTTT.